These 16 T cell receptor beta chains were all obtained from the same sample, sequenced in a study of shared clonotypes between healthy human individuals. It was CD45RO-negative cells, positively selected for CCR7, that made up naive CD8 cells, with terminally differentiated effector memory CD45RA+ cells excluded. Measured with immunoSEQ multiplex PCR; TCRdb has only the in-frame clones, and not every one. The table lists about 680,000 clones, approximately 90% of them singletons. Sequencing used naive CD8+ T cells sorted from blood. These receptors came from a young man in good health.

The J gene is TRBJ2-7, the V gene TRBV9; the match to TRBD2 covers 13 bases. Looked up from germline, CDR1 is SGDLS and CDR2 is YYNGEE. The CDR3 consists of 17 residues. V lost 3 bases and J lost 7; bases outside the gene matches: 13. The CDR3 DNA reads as TGTGCCAGCAGCGAGAAACCCGGGACTAGCGGGATCAGTGAGCAGTACTTC. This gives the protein CASSEKPGTSGISEQYF.

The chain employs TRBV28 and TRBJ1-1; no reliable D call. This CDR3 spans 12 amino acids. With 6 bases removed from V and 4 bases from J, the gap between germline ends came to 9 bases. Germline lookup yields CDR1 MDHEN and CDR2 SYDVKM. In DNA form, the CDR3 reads TGTGCCAGCAGGGACGCAACCACTGAAGCTTTCTTT. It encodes CASRDATTEAFF.

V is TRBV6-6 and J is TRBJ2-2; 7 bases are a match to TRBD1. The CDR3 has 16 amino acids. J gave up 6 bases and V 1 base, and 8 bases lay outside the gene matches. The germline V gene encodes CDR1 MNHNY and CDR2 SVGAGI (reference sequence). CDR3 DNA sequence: TGTGCCAGCAGTTACTACGGACAGGCCGCCTCCGGGGAGCTGTTTTTT. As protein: CASSYYGQAASGELFF.

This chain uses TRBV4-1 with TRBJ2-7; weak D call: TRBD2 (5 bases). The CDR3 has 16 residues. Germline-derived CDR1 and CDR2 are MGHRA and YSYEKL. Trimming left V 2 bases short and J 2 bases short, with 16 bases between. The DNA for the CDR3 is TGCGCCAGCAGCCAATCCCCGGGGTCCCCGGCCTACGAGCAGTACTTC. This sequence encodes CASSQSPGSPAYEQYF.

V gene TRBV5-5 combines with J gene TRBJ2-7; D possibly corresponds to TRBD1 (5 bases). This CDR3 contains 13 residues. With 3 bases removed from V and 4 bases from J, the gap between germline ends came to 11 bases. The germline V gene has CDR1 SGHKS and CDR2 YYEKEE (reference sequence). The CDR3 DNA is TGTGCCAGCAGCTGGCAGGGAACTTACGAGCAGTACTTC. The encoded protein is CASSWQGTYEQYF.

The DNA of the CDR3 is TGTGCCAGCATGGGGGAGACTGAAGCTTTCTTT. It codes for CASMGETEAFF. The chain employs TRBV2 and TRBJ1-1; D perhaps matches TRBD1 (5 bases). The germline V gene encodes CDR1 SNHLY and CDR2 FYNNEI. Trimming took 7 bases from V and 5 from J, leaving 8 bases between them. The CDR3 runs 11 residues.

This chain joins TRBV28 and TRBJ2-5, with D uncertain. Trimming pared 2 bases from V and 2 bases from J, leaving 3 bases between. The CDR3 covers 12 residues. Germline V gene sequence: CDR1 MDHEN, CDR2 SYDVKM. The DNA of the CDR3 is TGTGCCAGCAGTTTACAACAAGAGACCCAGTACTTC. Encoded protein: CASSLQQETQYF.

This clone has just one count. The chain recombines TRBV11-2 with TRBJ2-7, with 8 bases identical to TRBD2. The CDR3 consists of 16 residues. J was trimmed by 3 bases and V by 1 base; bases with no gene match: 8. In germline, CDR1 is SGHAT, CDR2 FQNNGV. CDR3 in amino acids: CASSLAPGGEGYEQYF. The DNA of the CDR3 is TGTGCCAGCAGCTTAGCTCCGGGAGGGGAAGGCTACGAGCAGTACTTC.

The CDR3 sequence is CASSQLLAYEQYF. The CDR3 nucleotides are TGCGCCAGCAGCCAACTCCTCGCTTACGAGCAGTACTTC. The chain combines TRBV4-1 with TRBJ2-7; D unclear. CDR1 MGHRA and CDR2 YSYEKL come from the germline V gene. With 2 bases removed from V and 4 bases from J, the gap between germline ends came to 9 bases. The CDR3 totals 13 residues.

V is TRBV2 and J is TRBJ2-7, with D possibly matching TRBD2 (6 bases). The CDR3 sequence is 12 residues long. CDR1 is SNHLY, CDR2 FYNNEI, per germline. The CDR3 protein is CASSAPLTGSPV. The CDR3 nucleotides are TGTGCCAGCAGTGCTCCCCTAACCGGGAGCCCAGTC.

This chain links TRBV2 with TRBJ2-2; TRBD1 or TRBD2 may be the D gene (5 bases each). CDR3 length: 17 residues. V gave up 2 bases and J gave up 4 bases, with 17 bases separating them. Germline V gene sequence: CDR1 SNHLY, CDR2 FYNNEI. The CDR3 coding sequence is TGTGCCAGCAGTGAACAGGGTCGGGGATTTAGCACCGGGGAGCTGTTTTTT. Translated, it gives CASSEQGRGFSTGELFF.

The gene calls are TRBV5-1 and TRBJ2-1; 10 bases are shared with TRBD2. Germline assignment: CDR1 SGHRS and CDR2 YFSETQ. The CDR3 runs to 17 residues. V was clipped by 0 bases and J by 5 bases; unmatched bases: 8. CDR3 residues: CASSLVLVSGRDNEQFF. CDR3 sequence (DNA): TGCGCCAGCAGCTTGGTATTGGTGAGCGGGAGGGACAATGAGCAGTTCTTC.

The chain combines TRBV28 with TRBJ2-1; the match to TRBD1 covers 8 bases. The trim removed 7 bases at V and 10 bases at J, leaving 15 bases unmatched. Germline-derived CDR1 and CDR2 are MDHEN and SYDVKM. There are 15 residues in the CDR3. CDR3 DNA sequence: TGTGCCAGCATCCCTGTCGGACAGGGCCCAGGGGAGCAGTTCTTC. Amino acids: CASIPVGQGPGEQFF.

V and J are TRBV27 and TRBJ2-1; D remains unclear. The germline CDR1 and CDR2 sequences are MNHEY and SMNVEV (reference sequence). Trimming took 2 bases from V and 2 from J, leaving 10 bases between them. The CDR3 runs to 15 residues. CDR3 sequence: CASSLTPGTYNEQFF. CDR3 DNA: TGTGCCAGCAGTTTAACTCCGGGCACCTACAATGAGCAGTTCTTC.

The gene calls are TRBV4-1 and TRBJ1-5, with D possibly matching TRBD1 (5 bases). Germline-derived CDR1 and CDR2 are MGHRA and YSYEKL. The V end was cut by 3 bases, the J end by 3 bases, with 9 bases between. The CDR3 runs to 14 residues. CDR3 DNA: TGCGCCAGCAGCCAGTCAGGGTACAATCAGCCCCAGCATTTT. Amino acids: CASSQSGYNQPQHF.

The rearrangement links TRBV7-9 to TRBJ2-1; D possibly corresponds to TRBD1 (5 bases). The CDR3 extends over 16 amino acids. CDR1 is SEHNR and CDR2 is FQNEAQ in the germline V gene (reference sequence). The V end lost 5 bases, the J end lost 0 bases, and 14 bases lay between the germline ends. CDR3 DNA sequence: TGTGCCAGCAGCCGTTTGACAGTCGGCTCCTACAATGAGCAGTTCTTC. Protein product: CASSRLTVGSYNEQFF.